Listed below are T cell receptor beta chains from one sample, sequenced in a study of neurological immune-mediated disorders. TCRdb recomputed calls from the 5' RACE reads with MiXCR, one row per CDR3 protein. Of 50,000 to 65,000 distinct CDR3 sequences listed, around 4% are singletons. The sequencing input was PBMCs. The receptors shown here come from a man aged 25-45 years with multiple sclerosis. Each CDR3 is given with its conserved first and last residue. A D gene is named only where the DNA matches it firmly. Not every row has a clone size; where given, it reads once, few, many or a size class.

cdr3_nt cdr3_aa j_call d_call v_call clone_size
TGCGCCAGCAGTGAGTCACAGTCCAAAAAACTGTTTTTT CASSESQSKKLFF TRBJ1-4 - TRBV10-1 many
TGTGCCAGCAGTCCCCAGGACAGGGTATCCGGGGAGCTGTTTTTT CASSPQDRVSGELFF TRBJ2-2 TRBD1 TRBV28 -
TGTGCCAGCAGCCAACTTAATTTGGGACCTTCACCCCTCCACTTT CASSQLNLGPSPLHF TRBJ1-6 - TRBV3-1 many
TGCGCCAGCAGCTTGGGGGGCAGGGAGCACACTGAAGCTTTCTTT CASSLGGREHTEAFF TRBJ1-1 - TRBV5-1 many
TGTGCCAGCAGCTTAGCGGGTAGCGAGCAGTACTTC CASSLAGSEQYF TRBJ2-7 - TRBV7-9 -
TGCGCCAGCAGCTTGGCCAGGGACTATGGCTACACCTTC CASSLARDYGYTF TRBJ1-2 - TRBV5-1 many
TGTGCCAGTAGCCCTGACATCGGGCAGGGCACTGAAGCTTTCTTT CASSPDIGQGTEAFF TRBJ1-1 - TRBV19 many
TGTGCCAGCAGGCCAAATAGCAATCAGCCCCAGCATTTT CASRPNSNQPQHF TRBJ1-5 - TRBV12-3/TRBV12-4 many
TGCGCCAGCAGCTCGGGACAGGGACCGAACACTGAAGCTTTCTTT CASSSGQGPNTEAFF TRBJ1-1 TRBD1 TRBV5-1 many
TGCAGTGCTAGCCGGACAGGGGGCGGCGAGCAGTACTTC CSASRTGGGEQYF TRBJ2-7 TRBD1 TRBV20-1 many
TGTGCCAGCAGCTTAGTTGTACTCAAAGAGACCCAGTACTTC CASSLVVLKETQYF TRBJ2-5 - TRBV11-2 -
TGCAGTGCTAGTGAACAGGGCACTGAAGCTTTCTTT CSASEQGTEAFF TRBJ1-1 - TRBV20-1 many
TGCGCCAGCAGCCAAGTACCGGGTAGTGCGGAGACCCAGTACTTC CASSQVPGSAETQYF TRBJ2-5 - TRBV4-1 many
TGTGCCAGCAGTTTTGCGGGAGGGCTTTTCGAGCAGTACTTC CASSFAGGLFEQYF TRBJ2-7 TRBD2 TRBV27 many
TGCAGTGCTTCTCGGGCGGGGGATGGCTACACCTTC CSASRAGDGYTF TRBJ1-2 - TRBV20-1 many
TGTGCGACAGCACAGGGGCTGTACAATGAGCAGTTCTTC CATAQGLYNEQFF TRBJ2-1 TRBD1 TRBV6-5 many
TGTGCCAGCACCTCCCCCGGACTAGCCCCCTACGAGCAGTACTTC CASTSPGLAPYEQYF TRBJ2-7 TRBD2 TRBV7-2 many
TGCGCCAGCAGCTTGGCTAGCGGGAGTAACTCCTACAATGAGCAGTTCTTC CASSLASGSNSYNEQFF TRBJ2-1 TRBD2 TRBV5-1 many
TGCGCCAGCAGCTCGGACGGGAATCAGCCCCAGCATTTT CASSSDGNQPQHF TRBJ1-5 - TRBV5-1 many
TGCAGTGCTAGTGGGGGGACAGGGAGCTACGAGCAGTACTTC CSASGGTGSYEQYF TRBJ2-7 TRBD1 TRBV20-1 few
TGCAGCGGACTAGCGGGAGGGCCAGTACATTTTATCAATGAGCAGTTCTTC CSGLAGGPVHFINEQFF TRBJ2-1 TRBD2 TRBV20-1 many
TGCAGTGCTCAACAGGGGATGAGGGGAGCTTTCTTT CSAQQGMRGAFF TRBJ1-1 TRBD1 TRBV20-1 many
TGTGCCAGCAGTGACAGGGGAAACAATGAGCAGTTCTTC CASSDRGNNEQFF TRBJ2-1 - TRBV6-4 many
TGTGCCAGCAGCCCCGGAGGGACAGGGGGTGATGAGCAGTTCTTC CASSPGGTGGDEQFF TRBJ2-1 TRBD1 TRBV7-6 many
TGTGCTAGCAGTCCCGGGGCCTACAATGAGCAGTTCTTC CASSPGAYNEQFF TRBJ2-1 - TRBV27 once
TGCGCCAGCAGCCATGACGGTGGTCGGGAACCAGATACGCAGTATTTT CASSHDGGREPDTQYF TRBJ2-3 - TRBV5-1 few
TGCGCCAGCAGCTCTCTAGACAGGGTTGGGCAGTACTTC CASSSLDRVGQYF TRBJ2-7 TRBD1 TRBV5-1 many
TGTGCCAGCAGGGGGGGCTCTACACAAGAGACCCAGTACTTC CASRGGSTQETQYF TRBJ2-5 - TRBV3-1 many
TGTGCCAGCAGTGACGGGGGAAGAAGCAATCAGCCCCAGCATTTT CASSDGGRSNQPQHF TRBJ1-5 - TRBV6-1 -
TGTGCCAGCAGCCTGGACAGATTAGTAACAGATACGCAGTATTTT CASSLDRLVTDTQYF TRBJ2-3 - TRBV3-1 many
TGTGCCAGCAGTTATGGTAGCAATCAGCCCCAGCATTTT CASSYGSNQPQHF TRBJ1-5 - TRBV6-5 many
TGCAGTGCTAGAAGGGACAGTCGAGAGACCCAGTACTTC CSARRDSRETQYF TRBJ2-5 TRBD1 TRBV20-1 many
TGTGCCAGTGAAGAAAAGGGGCTAGCGCGCGGCATTCAGTACTTC CASEEKGLARGIQYF TRBJ2-4 - TRBV6-5 -
TGTGCCAGCTCACCATCAGGGGGGCAGCCCCAGAATTTT CASSPSGGQPQNF TRBJ1-5 TRBD1 TRBV18 -
TGTGCCAGCAGCGTGCTAGCGGGGGCTCACAATGAGCAGTTCTTC CASSVLAGAHNEQFF TRBJ2-1 TRBD2 TRBV9 many
TGCGCCACTTCTACCGGGGCCTCGATGAACACTGAAGCTTTCTTT CATSTGASMNTEAFF TRBJ1-1 - TRBV5-1 many